This T cell receptor beta chain originates from a study of T-cell reconstitution after alpha-beta-depleted transplantation in children. Findings and limits, study-wide: T-cell numbers and diversity one year post-transplant derived largely from freshly generated T cells.

This clonotype was seen ten or more times. Its antigen is not known. As it was prepared, the TCRbeta library received unique molecular identifiers. TCRdb used MiXCR to reprocess the PCR reads, holding one entry per CDR3 protein. Among some 15,000 distinct CDR3 sequences listed, approximately 5.5% were seen once. Per the germline V gene, CDR1 is MNHEY and CDR2 is SVGEGT. V lost 6 bases, J lost 1 base, and 13 bases lay in between. This CDR3 is 15 amino acids long. The sequence was obtained from a boy aged 5-17 years with acute lymphoblastic leukemia, due to receive a stem cell transplant. The chain carries TRBV6-2 or TRBV6-3 and TRBJ2-1, with a weak D call TRBD2 (6 bases). This sample comprised PBMCs, obtained before TCRalphabeta/CD19-depleted stem cell transplant. As DNA, the CDR3 is TGTGCCAGCAGGACCGGAGGGCAGTCCTACAATGAGCAGTTCTTC. It codes for CASRTGGQSYNEQFF.